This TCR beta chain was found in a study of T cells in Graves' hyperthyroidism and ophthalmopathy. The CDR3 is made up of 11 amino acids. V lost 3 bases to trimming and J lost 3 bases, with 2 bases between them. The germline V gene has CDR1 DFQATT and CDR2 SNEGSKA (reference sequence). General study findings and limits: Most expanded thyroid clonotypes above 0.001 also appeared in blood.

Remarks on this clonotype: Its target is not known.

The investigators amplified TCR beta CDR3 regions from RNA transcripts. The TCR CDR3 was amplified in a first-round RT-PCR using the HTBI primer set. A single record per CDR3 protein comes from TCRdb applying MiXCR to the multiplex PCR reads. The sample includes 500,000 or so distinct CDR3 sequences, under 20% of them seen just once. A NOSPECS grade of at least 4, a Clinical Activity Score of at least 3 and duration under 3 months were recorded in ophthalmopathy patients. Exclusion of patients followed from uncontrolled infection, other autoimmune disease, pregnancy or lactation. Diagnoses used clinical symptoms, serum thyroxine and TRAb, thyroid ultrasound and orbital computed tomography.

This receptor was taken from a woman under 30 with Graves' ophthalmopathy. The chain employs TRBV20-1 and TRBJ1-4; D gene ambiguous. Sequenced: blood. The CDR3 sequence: CSASSNEKLFF. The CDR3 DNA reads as TGCAGTGCTAGCTCTAATGAAAAACTGTTTTTT.